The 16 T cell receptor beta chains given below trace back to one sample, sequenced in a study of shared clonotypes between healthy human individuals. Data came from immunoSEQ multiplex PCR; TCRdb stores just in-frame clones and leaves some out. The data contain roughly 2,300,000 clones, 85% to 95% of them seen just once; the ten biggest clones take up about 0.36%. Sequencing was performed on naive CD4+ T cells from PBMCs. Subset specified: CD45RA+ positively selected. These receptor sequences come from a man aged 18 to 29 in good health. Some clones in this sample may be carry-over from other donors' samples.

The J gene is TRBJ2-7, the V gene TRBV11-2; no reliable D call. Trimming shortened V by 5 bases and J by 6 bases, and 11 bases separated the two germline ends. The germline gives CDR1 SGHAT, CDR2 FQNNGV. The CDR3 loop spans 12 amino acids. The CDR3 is CASSRTPGEQYF. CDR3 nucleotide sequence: TGTGCCAGCAGCCGTACCCCTGGCGAGCAGTACTTC.

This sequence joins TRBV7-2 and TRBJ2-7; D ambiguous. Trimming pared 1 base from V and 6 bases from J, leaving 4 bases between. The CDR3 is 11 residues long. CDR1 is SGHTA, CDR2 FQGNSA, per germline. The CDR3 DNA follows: TGTGCCAGCAGCTTAGGTCTCGAGCAGTACTTC. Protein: CASSLGLEQYF.

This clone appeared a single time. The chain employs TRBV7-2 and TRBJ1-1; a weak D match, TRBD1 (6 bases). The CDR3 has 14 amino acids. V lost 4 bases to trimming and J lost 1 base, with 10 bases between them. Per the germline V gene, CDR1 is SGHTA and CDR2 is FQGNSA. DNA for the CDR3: TGTGCCAGCAGCTCCCAGGGGCAGAACACTGAAGCTTTCTTT. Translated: CASSSQGQNTEAFF.

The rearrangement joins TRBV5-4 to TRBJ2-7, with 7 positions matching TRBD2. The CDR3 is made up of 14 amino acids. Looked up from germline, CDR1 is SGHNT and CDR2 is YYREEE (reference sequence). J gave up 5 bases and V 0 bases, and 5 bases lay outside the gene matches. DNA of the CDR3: TGTGCCAGCAGCTTGGACGGGAGGTTGGACGAGCAGTACTTC. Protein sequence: CASSLDGRLDEQYF.

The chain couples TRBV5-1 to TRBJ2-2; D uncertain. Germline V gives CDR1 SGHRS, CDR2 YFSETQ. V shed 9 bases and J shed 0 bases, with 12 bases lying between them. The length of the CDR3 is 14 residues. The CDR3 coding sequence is TGCGCCACCGGACCCACGGCGAACACCGGGGAGCTGTTTTTT. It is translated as CATGPTANTGELFF.

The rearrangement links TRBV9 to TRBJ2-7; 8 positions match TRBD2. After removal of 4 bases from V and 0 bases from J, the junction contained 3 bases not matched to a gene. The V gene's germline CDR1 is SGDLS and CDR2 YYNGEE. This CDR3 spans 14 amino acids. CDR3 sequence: CASSITSGSYEQYF. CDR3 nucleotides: TGTGCCAGCAGCATAACTAGCGGCTCCTACGAGCAGTACTTC.

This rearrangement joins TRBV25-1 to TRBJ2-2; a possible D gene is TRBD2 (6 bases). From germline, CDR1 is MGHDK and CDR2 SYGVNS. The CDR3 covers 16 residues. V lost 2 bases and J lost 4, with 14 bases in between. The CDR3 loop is CASSEDRGTLTGELFF. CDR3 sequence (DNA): TGTGCCAGCAGTGAAGATCGCGGGACTCTCACCGGGGAGCTGTTTTTT.

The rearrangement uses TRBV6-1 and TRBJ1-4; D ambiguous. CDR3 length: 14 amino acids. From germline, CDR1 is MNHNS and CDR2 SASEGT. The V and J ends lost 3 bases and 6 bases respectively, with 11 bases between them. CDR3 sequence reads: CASSEKASDEKLFF. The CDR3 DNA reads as TGTGCCAGCAGTGAGAAGGCATCCGATGAAAAACTGTTTTTT.

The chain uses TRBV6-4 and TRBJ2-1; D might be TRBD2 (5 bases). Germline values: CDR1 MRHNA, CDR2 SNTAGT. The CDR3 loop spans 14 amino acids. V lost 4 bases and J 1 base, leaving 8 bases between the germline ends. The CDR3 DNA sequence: TGTGCCAGCAGTGTAACGGGGTCCTACAATGAGCAGTTCTTC. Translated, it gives CASSVTGSYNEQFF.

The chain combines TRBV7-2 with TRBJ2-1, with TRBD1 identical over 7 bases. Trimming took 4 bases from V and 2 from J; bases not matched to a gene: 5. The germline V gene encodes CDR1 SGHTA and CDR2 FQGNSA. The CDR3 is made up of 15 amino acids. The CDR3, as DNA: TGTGCCAGCAGCTCGGGACAGTGGACCTACAATGAGCAGTTCTTC. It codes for CASSSGQWTYNEQFF.

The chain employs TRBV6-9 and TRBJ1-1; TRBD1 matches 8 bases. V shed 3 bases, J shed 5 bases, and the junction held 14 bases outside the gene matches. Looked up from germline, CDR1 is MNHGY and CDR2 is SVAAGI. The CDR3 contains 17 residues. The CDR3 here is CASSYRTGTPLGTEAFF. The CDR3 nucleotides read TGTGCCAGCAGTTACCGGACAGGGACCCCCCTAGGGACTGAAGCTTTCTTT.

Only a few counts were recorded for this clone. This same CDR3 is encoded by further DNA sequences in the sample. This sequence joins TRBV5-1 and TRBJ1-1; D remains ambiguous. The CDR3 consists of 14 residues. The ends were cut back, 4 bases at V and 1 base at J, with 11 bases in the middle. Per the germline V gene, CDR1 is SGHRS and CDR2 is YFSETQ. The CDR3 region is CASSPTSQNTEAFF. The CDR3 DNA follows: TGCGCCAGCAGCCCGACGAGTCAGAACACTGAAGCTTTCTTT.

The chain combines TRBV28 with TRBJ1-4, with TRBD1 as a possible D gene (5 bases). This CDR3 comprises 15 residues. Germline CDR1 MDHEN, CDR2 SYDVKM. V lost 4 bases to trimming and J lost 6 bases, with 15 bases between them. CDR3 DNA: TGTGCCAGCAGTTATTATGGGGCGAAGCATGAAAAACTGTTTTTT. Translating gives CASSYYGAKHEKLFF.

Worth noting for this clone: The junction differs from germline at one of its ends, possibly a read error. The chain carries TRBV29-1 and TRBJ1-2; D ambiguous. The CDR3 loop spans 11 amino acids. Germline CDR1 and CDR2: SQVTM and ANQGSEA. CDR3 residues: CSVVINLVGSF. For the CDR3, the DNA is TGCAGCGTTGTAATTAACCTGGTGGGGAGCTTC.

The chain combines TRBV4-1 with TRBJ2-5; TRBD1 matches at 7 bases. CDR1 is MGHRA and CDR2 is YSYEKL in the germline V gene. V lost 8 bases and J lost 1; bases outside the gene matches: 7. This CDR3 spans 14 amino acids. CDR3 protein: CASAKYRGQETQYF. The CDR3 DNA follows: TGCGCCAGCGCGAAGTACAGGGGCCAAGAGACCCAGTACTTC.

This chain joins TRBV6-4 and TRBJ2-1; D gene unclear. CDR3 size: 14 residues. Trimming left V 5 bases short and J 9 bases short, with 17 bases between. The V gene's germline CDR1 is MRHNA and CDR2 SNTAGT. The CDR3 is CASSQARFRTEQFF. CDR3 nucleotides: TGTGCCAGCAGTCAGGCGCGTTTTCGCACTGAGCAGTTCTTC.